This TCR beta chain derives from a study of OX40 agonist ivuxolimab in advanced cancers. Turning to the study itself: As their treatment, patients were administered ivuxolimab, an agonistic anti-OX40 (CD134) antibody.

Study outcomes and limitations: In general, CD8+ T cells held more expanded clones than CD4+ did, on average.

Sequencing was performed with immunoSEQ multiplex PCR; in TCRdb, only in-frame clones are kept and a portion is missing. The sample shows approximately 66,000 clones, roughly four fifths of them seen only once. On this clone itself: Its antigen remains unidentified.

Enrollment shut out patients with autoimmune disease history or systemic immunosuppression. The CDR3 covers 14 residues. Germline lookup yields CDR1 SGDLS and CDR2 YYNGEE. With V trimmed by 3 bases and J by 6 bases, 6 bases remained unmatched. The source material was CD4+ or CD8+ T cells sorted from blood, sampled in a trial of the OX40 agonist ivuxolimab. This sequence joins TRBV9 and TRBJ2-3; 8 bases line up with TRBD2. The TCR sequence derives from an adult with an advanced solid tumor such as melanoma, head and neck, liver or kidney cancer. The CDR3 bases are TGTGCCAGCAGCGCACGGGGGGGCAGGGATACGCAGTATTTT. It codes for CASSARGGRDTQYF.